Below, 19 T cell receptor beta chains from the same sample are listed, as sequenced in a study of beta chain features in type 1 diabetes. The entirety of the isolated RNA underwent reverse transcription, so expressed TCRB transcripts were sequenced. Clones were read by immunoSEQ multiplex PCR, and TCRdb kept only the in-frame ones, dropping some. The table records 450,000 to 600,000 clones, about 30% of them present only once. Sequenced input: naive CD4+ T cells from blood. The receptors originated from a man in his late teens or twenties in good health.

The chain combines TRBV13 with TRBJ1-4, with TRBD1 matching over 8 bases. This CDR3 has 14 residues. Germline values: CDR1 PRHDT, CDR2 FYEKMQ (reference sequence). Trimming at V came to 5 bases and at J to 8 bases, leaving 7 bases not matched to a gene. The CDR3 sequence is CASSRGQGGEKLFF. The CDR3 DNA follows: TGTGCCAGCAGCCGTGGACAGGGAGGCGAAAAACTGTTTTTT.

The chain is built from TRBV7-9 and TRBJ1-2, with 8 bases fitting TRBD1. The ends lost 5 bases at V and 5 bases at J; junction bases unmatched: 7. The CDR3 covers 14 residues. CDR1 and CDR2 (germline): SEHNR, FQNEAQ (reference sequence). Here the CDR3 DNA reads TGTGCCAGCAGCACGGACAGGGAGGGGTATGGCTACACCTTC. Translation: CASSTDREGYGYTF.

In nucleotides, the CDR3 is TGTGCCTGGACCCCGCGGGGAGCAAACACTGAAGCTTTCTTT. Protein product: CAWTPRGANTEAFF. The chain carries TRBV30 and TRBJ1-1; D remains ambiguous. Germline V CDR1 and CDR2: GTSNPN, SVGIG (reference sequence). The CDR3 length is 14 residues. V lost 4 bases and J lost 2, with 14 bases in between.

In its sample, this clone was seen a few times. V usage is TRBV7-2 and J usage is TRBJ1-1, with D perhaps matching TRBD1 (6 bases). From germline, CDR1 is SGHTA and CDR2 FQGNSA. The CDR3 sequence is 15 residues long. V was cut by 1 base and J by 1 base, with 10 bases left in between. CDR3 loop: CASSLGTGRNTEAFF. In DNA form, the CDR3 reads TGTGCCAGCAGCTTAGGAACAGGGAGGAACACTGAAGCTTTCTTT.

The chain combines TRBV29-1 with TRBJ2-1; TRBD1 or TRBD2 may be the D gene (5 bases each). The ends were cut back, 8 bases at V and 0 bases at J, with 11 bases in the middle. Germline CDR1 is SQVTM and CDR2 is ANQGSEA. This CDR3 is 13 amino acids long. CDR3 amino acids: CSFGTSSYNEQFF. In nucleotides, the CDR3 is TGCAGCTTCGGGACGTCCTCCTACAATGAGCAGTTCTTC.

The chain joins TRBV9 to TRBJ2-3; D is unresolved. Trimming removed 4 bases at V and 2 bases at J, with 11 bases between. The CDR3 is made up of 14 amino acids. Germline V CDR1 and CDR2: SGDLS, YYNGEE. The CDR3 loop reads CASSPGGYTDTQYF. The CDR3 DNA is TGTGCCAGCAGCCCTGGCGGTTACACAGATACGCAGTATTTT.

V and J are TRBV9 and TRBJ2-1; TRBD2 matches 11 bases. With V trimmed by 6 bases and J by 4 bases, 9 bases remained unmatched. The CDR3 has 16 amino acids. Per germline, CDR1 SGDLS and CDR2 YYNGEE. As DNA, the CDR3 is TGTGCCAGCACCCCCTGGGGACTAGCGGATTACAATGAGCAGTTCTTC. Its protein is CASTPWGLADYNEQFF.

The V and J genes are TRBV5-1 and TRBJ2-1; possibly TRBD1 for D (6 bases). The CDR3 runs to 15 residues. Germline V gene sequence: CDR1 SGHRS, CDR2 YFSETQ. Deletions cut 2 bases from V and 3 bases from J, with 12 bases between. DNA of the CDR3: TGCGCCAGCAGCTTTCAGGGGAATCTCTACAATGAGCAGTTCTTC. Translated: CASSFQGNLYNEQFF. The variable domain in full, with the rest retrieved from reference TRBV5-1 and TRBJ2-1, is KAGVTQTPRYLIKTRGQQVTLSCSPISGHRSVSWYQQTPGQGLQFLFEYFSETQRNKGNFPGRFSGRQFSNSRSEMNVSTLELGDSALYLCASSFQGNLYNEQFFGPGTRLTVL.

The V and J genes are TRBV9 and TRBJ2-5; tentative D call: TRBD1 (6 bases). The germline CDR1 and CDR2 sequences are SGDLS and YYNGEE. Deletions cut 0 bases from V and 5 bases from J, with 11 bases between. The CDR3 is made up of 14 amino acids. This chain's CDR3 is CASSVASGAETQYF. The DNA of the CDR3 is TGTGCCAGCAGCGTAGCTTCAGGGGCGGAGACCCAGTACTTC.

This clone has a handful of counts. The rearrangement uses TRBV2 and TRBJ1-1, with a possible D match to TRBD1 (6 bases). This CDR3 is 14 amino acids long. With 7 bases removed from V and 6 bases from J, the gap between germline ends came to 18 bases. The V gene's germline CDR1 is SNHLY and CDR2 FYNNEI. The CDR3 protein is CASIRNRAGSEAFF. As DNA, the CDR3 is TGTGCCAGCATCAGAAACAGGGCGGGGTCTGAAGCTTTCTTT.

For the CDR3, the DNA is TGTGCCACCAGCAGAGATGGGCGGGAGGGGTACCAAGAGACCCAGTACTTC. It encodes CATSRDGREGYQETQYF. The rearrangement joins TRBV15 to TRBJ2-5; 9 nucleotides match TRBD2. The germline V gene encodes CDR1 LNHNV and CDR2 YYDKDF (reference sequence). CDR3 length equals 17 residues. The V segment lost 0 bases and the J segment 0 bases; nucleotides outside the gene matches: 5.

This chain links TRBV14 with TRBJ2-7, with D tentatively TRBD2 (5 bases). Germline CDR1 is SGHDN and CDR2 is FVKESK. The germline V and J ends were trimmed by 1 base and 9 bases, with 10 bases remaining between them. The CDR3 is made up of 12 amino acids. The CDR3 nucleotides are TGTGCCAGCAGCCAAGCCGACGGAGGGCAGTACTTC. This gives the protein CASSQADGGQYF.

This chain links TRBV29-1 with TRBJ2-2; D call uncertain. V lost 6 bases, J lost 7 bases, and 9 bases lay in between. Germline V gene sequence: CDR1 SQVTM, CDR2 ANQGSEA. The CDR3 extends over 11 amino acids. This CDR3 is CSVGKNGELFF. In DNA form, the CDR3 reads TGCAGCGTCGGTAAAAACGGGGAGCTGTTTTTT.

This clone was recorded a few times. V usage is TRBV25-1 and J usage is TRBJ2-3; D is perhaps TRBD1 (6 bases). Germline V gene sequence: CDR1 MGHDK, CDR2 SYGVNS. Trimming took off 5 bases at V and 2 bases at J, with 11 bases between the two ends. CDR3 size: 14 residues. CDR3 DNA: TGTGCCAGCAGTACCACAGGGACCACAGATACGCAGTATTTT. Amino acids: CASSTTGTTDTQYF.

This chain joins TRBV6-4 and TRBJ2-2; D is undetermined. The CDR3 is 15 residues long. Trimming pared 6 bases from V and 0 bases from J, leaving 11 bases between. CDR1 is MRHNA and CDR2 is SNTAGT in the germline V gene. The CDR3 DNA reads TGTGCCAGCAGAGGAACACCTACGAACACCGGGGAGCTGTTTTTT. Encoded protein: CASRGTPTNTGELFF.

The sample holds a few counts of this clone. The V call is TRBV29-1, the J call TRBJ1-1; D might be TRBD1 (6 bases). V was shortened by 7 bases and J by 4 bases, with 16 bases between the two germline ends. This CDR3 contains 13 residues. Germline V gene sequence: CDR1 SQVTM, CDR2 ANQGSEA. DNA of the CDR3: TGCAGCGCTCGACAGGCCCTTGGCACTGAAGCTTTCTTT. This translates into CSARQALGTEAFF.

V and J are TRBV4-3 and TRBJ1-1; D gene uncertain. The V end lost 1 base, the J end lost 1 base, and 7 bases lay between the germline ends. Looked up from germline, CDR1 is LGHNA and CDR2 is YSLEER. This CDR3 is 14 amino acids long. CDR3 region: CASSQASQNTEAFF. DNA of the CDR3: TGCGCCAGCAGCCAAGCATCACAGAACACTGAAGCTTTCTTT.

In its sample, this clone was seen a few times. The identical CDR3 is also encoded by other nucleotide sequences in the sample. V and J are TRBV14 and TRBJ2-5; D ambiguous. Trimming removed 3 bases at V and 4 bases at J, with 3 bases between. Germline V gives CDR1 SGHDN, CDR2 FVKESK. This CDR3 has 11 amino acids. In nucleotides, the CDR3 is TGTGCCAGCAGCCATGCAGAGACCCAGTACTTC. Residues: CASSHAETQYF.

The chain combines TRBV29-1 with TRBJ2-3, with TRBD1 matching 10 bases. The CDR3 spans 17 residues. CDR1 SQVTM and CDR2 ANQGSEA come from the germline V gene. Trimming took 4 bases from V and 5 from J; bases not matched to a gene: 15. The chain's CDR3 is CSVVPPRGTGEKDTQYF. The CDR3 nucleotides are TGCAGCGTTGTTCCTCCCAGGGGGACAGGGGAGAAAGATACGCAGTATTTT.